The 25 T cell receptor beta chains presented below share a single source sample, sequenced in a study of OX40 agonist ivuxolimab in advanced cancers. Assay: immunoSEQ multiplex PCR; the TCRdb copy retains only in-frame clones and omits some. The sample includes roughly 100,000 clones, about 90% of them seen just once. Source: CD4+ or CD8+ T cells sorted from blood, taken in a trial of the OX40 agonist ivuxolimab. The origin of the receptors is an adult with an advanced solid tumor such as melanoma, head and neck, liver or kidney cancer.

The chain links TRBV6-6 to TRBJ1-1, with TRBD1 as a possible D gene (6 bases). The V gene lost 0 bases and the J gene lost 6 bases, with 14 bases spanning the gap. Germline CDR1 is MNHNY and CDR2 is SVGAGI (reference sequence). This CDR3 region has 15 residues. The CDR3 coding sequence is TGTGCCAGCAGTTACTCGACCGTCGGACAGCCTGAAGCTTTCTTT. Translation: CASSYSTVGQPEAFF.

The rearrangement joins TRBV6-6 to TRBJ1-5; 7 bases are shared with TRBD1. V lost 6 bases, J lost 6 bases, and 14 bases stayed unmatched. Germline CDR1 MNHNY, CDR2 SVGAGI (reference sequence). The length of the CDR3 is 16 residues. The CDR3 here is CASRPSDRQRSQPQHF. Here the CDR3 DNA reads TGTGCCAGCAGGCCCTCGGACAGGCAAAGGAGTCAGCCCCAGCATTTT.

V gene TRBV6-5 combines with J gene TRBJ2-7; 7 bases fit TRBD2. Germline V gives CDR1 MNHEY, CDR2 SVGAGI. This CDR3 has 14 amino acids. The V and J ends lost 3 bases and 2 bases, in that order; junction bases with no gene match: 4. The CDR3 DNA sequence: TGTGCCAGCAGTTATCAGCGGGGAACCTACGAGCAGTACTTC. This encodes CASSYQRGTYEQYF.

The chain carries TRBV30 and TRBJ2-1; 10 positions match TRBD2. The CDR3 totals 17 residues. Germline V CDR1 and CDR2: GTSNPN, SVGIG (reference sequence). Losses at the gene ends were 3 bases for V and 6 bases for J; bases not matched to a gene: 14. The CDR3 loop is CAWSPGSGGGRGNEQFF. CDR3 sequence (DNA): TGTGCCTGGAGCCCGGGGAGCGGGGGGGGGCGAGGCAATGAGCAGTTCTTC.

This chain uses TRBV28 with TRBJ1-1; D not resolved. CDR1 and CDR2 (germline): MDHEN, SYDVKM. Trimming removed 2 bases from V and 1 base from J, with 2 bases in between. The CDR3 is made up of 12 amino acids. The CDR3 reads CASSLANTEAFF. The CDR3, as DNA: TGTGCCAGCAGTTTAGCGAACACTGAAGCTTTCTTT.

The chain couples TRBV30 to TRBJ2-5; tentatively, D is TRBD1 (6 bases). Germline loops: CDR1 GTSNPN, CDR2 SVGIG (reference sequence). The length of the CDR3 is 14 residues. V lost 5 bases, J lost 5 bases, and 18 bases lay in between. CDR3 DNA: TGTGCCTGGTCTCACAGGGTGATAAAGGAGACCCAGTACTTC. Translated: CAWSHRVIKETQYF.

The CDR3 protein is CASSPLLSSGGAQDTQYF. DNA of the CDR3: TGTGCCAGCAGCCCCCTCCTTTCTAGCGGGGGGGCCCAAGATACGCAGTATTTT. The rearrangement uses TRBV7-2 and TRBJ2-3, with TRBD2 identical over 12 bases. V gave up 5 bases and J gave up 5 bases; unmatched junction bases: 14. The CDR3 has 18 amino acids. Germline loops: CDR1 SGHTA, CDR2 FQGNSA.

The V and J genes are TRBV9 and TRBJ1-2; TRBD1 is a possible D gene (5 bases). CDR1 is SGDLS and CDR2 is YYNGEE in the germline V gene. Trimming left V 4 bases short and J 1 base short, with 11 bases between. This CDR3 has 14 residues. The CDR3 loop reads CASSPSGDNYGYTF. DNA of the CDR3: TGTGCCAGCAGCCCCTCGGGGGATAACTATGGCTACACCTTC.

This sequence joins TRBV30 and TRBJ1-2, with a weak D call TRBD1 (6 bases). Germline V gene sequence: CDR1 GTSNPN, CDR2 SVGIG (reference sequence). CDR3 length equals 15 residues. V dropped 2 bases and J dropped 7 bases, with 20 bases sitting between them. The CDR3 nucleotides are TGTGCCTGGAGTCGAAACCTAATCAGGGGTGCTGGCTACACCTTC. Translating it yields CAWSRNLIRGAGYTF.

V gene TRBV7-7 combines with J gene TRBJ2-5; D gene unclear. Trimming took off 4 bases at V and 8 bases at J, with 11 bases between the two ends. The CDR3 spans 12 residues. CDR1 SSHAT and CDR2 FNYEAQ come from the germline V gene (reference sequence). The CDR3 reads CASSSFDSTQYF. The CDR3 DNA is TGTGCCAGCAGCTCCTTCGACTCTACCCAGTACTTC.

The chain is built from TRBV11-2 and TRBJ2-7, with D uncertain. Germline V lookup: CDR1 SGHAT, CDR2 FQNNGV. The CDR3 extends over 12 amino acids. Between the trimmed V and J ends, which lost 7 bases and 2 bases, there was a span of 9 bases. The CDR3 loop is CASTNQPYEQYF. For the CDR3, the DNA is TGTGCCAGCACCAACCAGCCCTACGAGCAGTACTTC.

This rearrangement joins TRBV11-2 to TRBJ2-1; D ambiguous. CDR1 and CDR2 (germline): SGHAT, FQNNGV. This CDR3 has 15 amino acids. With 3 bases removed from V and 0 bases from J, the gap between germline ends came to 9 bases. CDR3 residues: CASSFQWTSYNEQFF. CDR3 DNA: TGTGCCAGCAGCTTTCAGTGGACCTCCTACAATGAGCAGTTCTTC.

The V and J genes are TRBV7-9 and TRBJ1-2, with 11 bases aligning to TRBD1. The CDR3 consists of 14 residues. The V segment lost 3 bases and the J segment 8 bases; nucleotides outside the gene matches: 5. Looked up from germline, CDR1 is SEHNR and CDR2 is FQNEAQ (reference sequence). The chain's CDR3 is CASSLGTGGKGYTF. DNA for the CDR3: TGTGCCAGCAGCTTGGGGACAGGGGGAAAGGGCTACACCTTC.

V is TRBV18 and J is TRBJ1-1; D is perhaps TRBD1 (5 bases). The CDR3 consists of 13 residues. Trimming took off 3 bases at V and 1 base at J, with 6 bases between the two ends. Germline lookup yields CDR1 KGHSH and CDR2 LQKENI. The CDR3 spells CASSPTENTEAFF. As DNA, the CDR3 is TGTGCCAGCTCACCGACAGAGAACACTGAAGCTTTCTTT.

Of note for this clone: No conserved phenylalanine or tryptophan is present at the end of the CDR3, so a read error is the likely explanation. The limits of the CDR3 on the DNA are not certain, so only TCRdb's listed CDR3 is given. The J gene is TRBJ2-7, the V gene TRBV20-1; whether TRBD2, the table's D call, matches the DNA was not checked. Looked up from germline, CDR1 is DFQATT and CDR2 is SNEGSKA (reference sequence). The CDR3 has 9 amino acids, counting both end residues. CDR3: CSVTSGASL.

This clone turned up a few times. One end of the junction does not line up with germline, which may come from a read error. The CDR3 region has the DNA TGTGCTAGCAGCTTGGGGGGACAGGGACAAGAGACCCAGTACTTC. This sequence encodes CASSLGGQGQETQYF. This chain connects TRBV7-7 to TRBJ2-5, with 9 bases identical to TRBD1. There are 15 residues in the CDR3. CDR1 is SSHAT, CDR2 FNYEAQ, per germline (reference sequence).

The J gene is TRBJ2-5, the V gene TRBV5-4; 11 bases match TRBD2. Germline V CDR1 and CDR2: SGHNT, YYREEE (reference sequence). The CDR3 has 15 amino acids. J was trimmed by 3 bases and V by 4 bases; bases with no gene match: 5. CDR3 coding DNA: TGTGCCAGCAGCCGAGGGACTAGCGGAAAAGAGACCCAGTACTTC. It translates to CASSRGTSGKETQYF.

This chain connects TRBV25-1 to TRBJ2-1, with 9 nucleotides matching TRBD2. Germline V CDR1 and CDR2: MGHDK, SYGVNS. V lost 9 bases and J lost 4; bases outside the gene matches: 7. The CDR3 has 14 residues. The chain's CDR3 is CASAPSGGYNEQFF. The CDR3 DNA reads as TGTGCCAGTGCCCCCAGCGGGGGGTACAATGAGCAGTTCTTC.

Only one count was recorded for this clone. The J gene is TRBJ2-6, the V gene TRBV28; D remains unclear. Looked up from germline, CDR1 is MDHEN and CDR2 is SYDVKM. The CDR3 is 13 residues long. V lost 1 base and J 4 bases, leaving 2 bases between the germline ends. The CDR3 DNA sequence: TGTGCCAGCAGTTTATCCGGGGCCAACGTCCTGACTTTC. Its protein product is CASSLSGANVLTF.

The genes are TRBV4-3 and TRBJ1-6; D unclear. Germline V CDR1 and CDR2: LGHNA, YSLEER. The CDR3 is 15 residues long. V was shortened by 0 bases and J by 7 bases, with 10 bases between the two germline ends. Here the CDR3 reads CASSQEEPNNSPLHF. The CDR3 DNA is TGCGCCAGCAGCCAAGAGGAGCCCAACAATTCACCCCTCCACTTT.

The chain links TRBV4-3 to TRBJ2-5; D might be TRBD1 (5 bases). Germline loops: CDR1 LGHNA, CDR2 YSLEER. The V and J ends lost 4 bases and 0 bases respectively, with 6 bases between them. The CDR3 is 13 residues long. The CDR3 DNA is TGCGCCAGCAGCCGACAGTACCAAGAGACCCAGTACTTC. Its translation is CASSRQYQETQYF.

J is TRBJ2-7 and V is TRBV4-3; TRBD2 matches at 9 bases. CDR1 LGHNA and CDR2 YSLEER come from the germline V gene. V shed 4 bases and J 2 bases; nucleotides not matched to a gene: 6. The CDR3 is 15 amino acids. The CDR3 DNA reads TGCGCCAGCAGCCCAGGCGGGGGGGATCCCTACGAGCAGTACTTC. This gives the protein CASSPGGGDPYEQYF.

The chain links TRBV7-2 to TRBJ1-5; D remains ambiguous. The germline CDR1 and CDR2 sequences are SGHTA and FQGNSA. This CDR3 region has 13 residues. The germline V and J ends were trimmed by 3 bases and 4 bases, with 7 bases remaining between them. The CDR3 is CASSLKGNQPQHF. CDR3 nucleotide sequence: TGTGCCAGCAGCTTGAAAGGGAATCAGCCCCAGCATTTT.

The V call is TRBV5-3, the J call TRBJ1-5; D is uncertain. TRBV5-3 is treated as an ORF (open reading frame) with a function not yet certain. This CDR3 contains 17 residues. Trimming removed 0 bases from V and 0 bases from J, with 13 bases in between. In nucleotides, the CDR3 is TGTGCCAGAAGCTTGGTCGGCGGGATTTATAGCAATCAGCCCCAGCATTTT. Protein product: CARSLVGGIYSNQPQHF.

V usage is TRBV5-8 and J usage is TRBJ2-3; D is unresolved. Trimming removed 0 bases at V and 3 bases at J, with 8 bases between. Germline values: CDR1 SGHTS, CDR2 YDEGEE. The CDR3 is made up of 14 amino acids. The CDR3 region has the DNA TGTGCCAGCAGCTTGGCCTCGCGGACAGATACGCAGTATTTT. Amino acid sequence: CASSLASRTDTQYF.